This TCR beta chain was profiled in a study of cytomegalovirus exposure and HLA in healthy donors (TCRdb year 2017). A note on the overall study: According to a later analysis, the 120 or so validation repertoires were produced on the same platform as the 666 repertoires of the first cohort. The study was designed to test whether signatures of past pathogen exposure could be identified by cataloging public T cell receptors. A separate validation cohort of approximately 130 different subjects was used in addition to the roughly 700-subject first cohort. To predict cytomegalovirus infection status, the study combined high-throughput TCR immunosequencing, statistical association of individual TCRs with disease status, and machine learning. Results the study describes overall, beyond this receptor: It was suggested by the authors that the approach could potentially be generalized to other disease states and immunological phenotypes. Most TCR sequences were observed very rarely across donors, whereas some public TCRs were present in many individuals. In vitro tests confirmed that a few of the cytomegalovirus-associated TCR beta chains recognize cytomegalovirus antigens. A later analysis had no HLA typing for the validation cohort, so co-occurrence there was scored across all 120 repertoires. Of the cluster scores, roughly 95% were above 0 in a later analysis, which found that TCRs clustered in the first cohort also tended to co-occur in the roughly 130 validation repertoires. A total of 164 TCR beta chains were listed by the study as associated with cytomegalovirus. Cytomegalovirus status was reported to be diagnosed by the classifier with high specificity and sensitivity in both the original and validation cohorts.

Receptor amplification or capture employed the immunoSEQ multiplex PCR assay. As for how the authors treated the data: A statistical classification framework was built for diagnosing cytomegalovirus status from the catalog of TCR beta chain sequences. Held by TCRdb, this immuneACCESS table contains in-frame sequences only and omits some clones. Under half of the omission traces to an unresolved V gene where checked; the cause of the rest is unknown. D and trimming were read from the DNA, whereas the V and J calls and clone size are those reported in that table. This sample is represented by 60,000 to 65,000 clones; 95% of them were singletons. Roughly 6.3% of the sample is in the top ten clones. A word on this clone: There is no known antigen for this receptor. No much larger clone is present one base from it, and per-base qualities are unavailable.

The donors belonged to the validation cohort of under 150 subjects, which was separate from the roughly 670-subject first cohort. CDR1 and CDR2, looked up from the germline V gene (reference sequence), are GTSNPN and SVGIG. V drops 2 bases and J drops 7 bases, leaving 12 bases in between. From its cysteine to its phenylalanine, the CDR3 spans 13 amino acids. This entry keeps only the CDR3 DNA: 39 bases, framed from base 1. The sequenced sample consisted of PBMCs. The chain is encoded by TRBV30 joined to TRBJ1-5; TRBD1 might be the D gene, on 6 matching bases. This sequence originates from a woman aged 18-29 years in good health and CMV-seropositive. CDR3 region: CAWSRGGRQPQHF. The DNA sequence follows: TGTGCCTGGAGTAGGGGGGGACGGCAGCCCCAGCATTTT.